This T cell receptor beta chain stems from a study of spatial heterogeneity in lung cancer. Overall study: Follow-up PBMC specimens underwent sequencing when available; their median timing was roughly 24 months after resection.

This clonotype was found many times. The time point is: blood at routine non-recurrence follow-up after resection. Unsorted tumor, nontumor lung tissue or cryopreserved PBMC supplied the whole RNA. Via MiXCR, TCRdb re-called the 5' RACE reads, giving one row per CDR3 protein. The sample consists of roughly 26,000 distinct CDR3 sequences, approximately 6% of them appearing once. V lost 7 bases to trimming and J lost 9 bases; unmatched junction nucleotides: 9. This CDR3 spans 15 amino acids. Per germline, CDR1 SGHTA and CDR2 FQGNSA. The clonotype was recovered from a male donor with early-stage non-small cell lung cancer. The chain recombines TRBV7-2 with TRBJ2-1, with 13 bases that match TRBD2. The input for sequencing was PBMCs, taken at follow-up. The CDR3 loop is CASTLTSGGPGEQFF. The CDR3 bases are TGTGCCAGCACCCTGACTAGCGGGGGGCCTGGTGAGCAGTTCTTC.